One sample yielded the 25 T cell receptor beta chains listed below, sequenced in a study of cytomegalovirus exposure and HLA in healthy donors. PCR was performed using 60 Vbeta and 13 Jbeta primers. Generated by immunoSEQ multiplex PCR, the TCRdb table keeps only in-frame clones and is missing some. This table has under 150,000 clones, 70% to 85% appearing once. Sequencing was done on a sample of PBMCs. These receptor sequences come from a man between 18 and 35 years old in good health and CMV-seronegative.

This rearrangement joins TRBV5-6 to TRBJ1-2; D possibly corresponds to TRBD1 (6 bases). Germline-derived CDR1 and CDR2 are SGHDT and YYEEEE. Deletions cut 7 bases from V and 3 bases from J, with 16 bases between. This CDR3 region has 14 residues. The CDR3 DNA reads as TGTGCCAGCGGCCTGCGGGGGGCCCACTATGGCTACACCTTC. It codes for CASGLRGAHYGYTF.

V usage is TRBV14 and J usage is TRBJ2-7; the D is unclear. Trimming left V 2 bases short and J 3 bases short, with 5 bases between. From germline, CDR1 is SGHDN and CDR2 FVKESK. The CDR3 totals 12 residues. The CDR3 nucleotides are TGTGCCAGCAGCCAAACTCACTACGAGCAGTACTTC. This codes for CASSQTHYEQYF. The full variable domain, rest sourced from reference TRBV14 and TRBJ2-7, is EAGVTQFPSHSVIEKGQTVTLRCDPISGHDNLYWYRRVMGKEIKFLLHFVKESKQDESGMPNNRFLAERTGGTYSTLKVQPAELEDSGVYFCASSQTHYEQYFGPGTRLTVT.

This clone was recorded only once. V and J are TRBV6-6 and TRBJ2-7, with 7 bases matching TRBD1. V shed 5 bases, J shed 2 bases, and the junction held 3 bases outside the gene matches. Per germline, CDR1 MNHNY and CDR2 SVGAGI (reference sequence). The CDR3 has 13 amino acids. CDR3 region: CASSTDRAYEQYF. DNA of the CDR3: TGTGCCAGCAGTACTGACAGGGCCTACGAGCAGTACTTC.

This clone was counted between two and nine times. This sequence joins TRBV10-1 and TRBJ2-3; 9 nucleotides agree with TRBD1. This CDR3 has 15 residues. Germline CDR1 and CDR2: WNHNN and SYGVQD (reference sequence). J lost 2 bases, V lost 6 bases, and 6 bases had no gene match. The CDR3 DNA follows: TGCGCCAGCAGACTGACAGGGGGACTCACAGATACGCAGTATTTT. Residues: CASRLTGGLTDTQYF.

This clone occurred once. This chain uses TRBV29-1 with TRBJ2-7; TRBD1 is a possible D gene (6 bases). Germline loops: CDR1 SQVTM, CDR2 ANQGSEA. This CDR3 is built from 11 residues. The germline V and J ends were trimmed by 4 bases and 4 bases, with 8 bases remaining between them. Here the CDR3 DNA reads TGCAGCGTTGCCCAGGGGTACGAGCAGTACTTC. It specifies CSVAQGYEQYF.

The chain links TRBV28 to TRBJ1-2; 8 bases map to TRBD1. Germline assignment: CDR1 MDHEN and CDR2 SYDVKM. The CDR3 contains 15 residues. Trimming cost V 3 bases and J 1 base; bases outside gene matches: 4. CDR3 DNA sequence: TGTGCCAGCAGTTTCCAGGACAGGGTTAACTATGGCTACACCTTC. As protein: CASSFQDRVNYGYTF.

V usage is TRBV18 and J usage is TRBJ2-1; 7 positions match TRBD2. Germline values: CDR1 KGHSH, CDR2 LQKENI. The V and J ends lost 0 bases and 3 bases, in that order; junction bases with no gene match: 2. The CDR3 has 15 residues. The CDR3, as DNA: TGTGCCAGCTCACCACCGGGAGGGAGCTACAATGAGCAGTTCTTC. Protein product: CASSPPGGSYNEQFF.

The chain recombines TRBV2 with TRBJ2-1, with 9 bases that match TRBD2. This CDR3 has 15 residues. Germline V gene data show CDR1 as SNHLY and CDR2 as FYNNEI. V lost 2 bases, J lost 4 bases, and 3 bases stayed unmatched. The chain's CDR3 is CASSELAGPYNEQFF. Written as DNA, the CDR3 is TGTGCCAGCAGTGAACTAGCGGGGCCTTACAATGAGCAGTTCTTC.

The chain links TRBV5-6 to TRBJ1-1; no clear D gene. This CDR3 is 12 amino acids long. The germline CDR1 and CDR2 sequences are SGHDT and YYEEEE. V lost 1 base to trimming and J lost 5 bases, with 6 bases between them. CDR3: CASSLTGTEAFF. CDR3 sequence (DNA): TGTGCCAGCAGCTTGACGGGGACTGAAGCTTTCTTT.

CDR3 DNA: TGTGCCAGCAGCCCCCCTCTGGGGGCGGCGAGGGAGACCCAGTACTTC. Translated: CASSPPLGAARETQYF. This rearrangement joins TRBV7-2 to TRBJ2-5, with a weak D call TRBD1 (6 bases). The CDR3 extends over 16 amino acids. V lost 5 bases to trimming and J lost 5 bases, with 21 bases between them. Germline values: CDR1 SGHTA, CDR2 FQGNSA.

This chain uses TRBV7-2 with TRBJ2-3; D perhaps matches TRBD2 (6 bases). The germline CDR1 and CDR2 sequences are SGHTA and FQGNSA. V gave up 7 bases and J gave up 0 bases, with 23 bases separating them. The CDR3 loop spans 18 amino acids. DNA of the CDR3: TGTGCCAGCACTCCTCAGCGGGCTTCTCGACCTAGCACAGATACGCAGTATTTT. This codes for CASTPQRASRPSTDTQYF.

The chain employs TRBV6-1 and TRBJ1-2; no firm D call. The CDR3 length is 12 residues. Per germline, CDR1 MNHNS and CDR2 SASEGT. The CDR3 is CAGQTVNYGYTF. The CDR3 nucleotides read TGTGCTGGTCAAACTGTGAACTATGGCTACACCTTC.

The chain joins TRBV15 to TRBJ2-7; 10 positions match TRBD1. This CDR3 has 16 amino acids. In germline, CDR1 is LNHNV, CDR2 YYDKDF (reference sequence). Germline trimming cut 2 bases from V and 3 bases from J; bases unmatched to any gene: 7. CDR3 loop: CATSRPAGTGVYEQYF. CDR3 bases: TGTGCCACCAGCAGACCAGCCGGGACAGGGGTCTACGAGCAGTACTTC. Drawing the rest from reference TRBV15 and TRBJ2-7, the complete variable domain is DAMVIQNPRYQVTQFGKPVTLSCSQTLNHNVMYWYQQKSSQAPKLLFHYYDKDFNNEADTPDNFQSRRPNTSFCFLDIRSPGLGDTAMYLCATSRPAGTGVYEQYFGPGTRLTVT.

This rearrangement joins TRBV18 to TRBJ1-1; possibly TRBD1 for D (6 bases). Germline CDR1 and CDR2: KGHSH and LQKENI. The CDR3 length is 16 residues. The V end lost 6 bases, the J end lost 2 bases, and 19 bases lay between the germline ends. Here the CDR3 reads CASSSYPRDKNTEAFF. The DNA for the CDR3 is TGTGCCAGCTCGTCATATCCCCGGGACAAAAACACTGAAGCTTTCTTT. The full variable domain, completed using reference TRBV18 and TRBJ1-1, is NAGVMQNPRHLVRRRGQEARLRCSPMKGHSHVYWYRQLPEEGLKFMVYLQKENIIDESGMPKERFSAEFPKEGPSILRIQQVVRGDSAAYFCASSSYPRDKNTEAFFGQGTRLTVV.

The chain joins TRBV2 to TRBJ1-1; weak D call: TRBD1 (5 bases). Germline V gene lookup returns CDR1 SNHLY and CDR2 FYNNEI. The V and J ends lost 6 bases and 4 bases respectively, with 21 bases between them. The CDR3 is made up of 16 amino acids. CDR3 DNA: TGTGCCAGCAGGTCTGGGAAGGGACTTGCGCGCACTGAAGCTTTCTTT. It is translated as CASRSGKGLARTEAFF. Complete variable domain (other parts from reference TRBV2 and TRBJ1-1): EPEVTQTPSHQVTQMGQEVILRCVPISNHLYFYWYRQILGQKVEFLVSFYNNEISEKSEIFDDQFSVERPDGSNFTLKIRSTKLEDSAMYFCASRSGKGLARTEAFFGQGTRLTVV.

As concerns this clone: Relative to the germline gene, one junction end is altered; a read error may explain this. The genes are TRBV7-9 and TRBJ2-5; 14 bases are shared with TRBD2. The CDR3 sequence is 17 residues long. Looked up from germline, CDR1 is SEHNR and CDR2 is FQNEAQ (reference sequence). In DNA form, the CDR3 reads TGTTCCAGCAGCTTAGGGACTAGCGGGGGATACTTAGAGACCCAGTACTTC. This sequence encodes CSSSLGTSGGYLETQYF.

The rearrangement links TRBV7-9 to TRBJ2-7; no reliable D call. The V and J ends lost 6 bases and 5 bases respectively, with 17 bases between them. The CDR3 length is 14 residues. Germline values: CDR1 SEHNR, CDR2 FQNEAQ (reference sequence). The CDR3, as DNA: TGTGCCAGCAGTTCTAGGCCGTTAAGTGACGAGCAGTACTTC. Protein: CASSSRPLSDEQYF.

V usage is TRBV27 and J usage is TRBJ2-7; 14 bases fit TRBD2. Germline V gene data show CDR1 as MNHEY and CDR2 as SMNVEV (reference sequence). CDR3 size: 16 residues. V was clipped by 6 bases and J by 3 bases; unmatched bases: 7. In nucleotides, the CDR3 is TGTGCCAGCAGGGGACTAGCGGGGGAGCCCTACTACGAGCAGTACTTC. This codes for CASRGLAGEPYYEQYF.

The V call is TRBV2, the J call TRBJ1-1; D not certain. Looked up from germline, CDR1 is SNHLY and CDR2 is FYNNEI. V was clipped by 5 bases and J by 2 bases, with 18 bases between them. The CDR3 consists of 16 residues. The DNA of the CDR3 is TGTGCCAGCAGTAGTCGGTGGGAGAGACTTAACACTGAAGCTTTCTTT. Its protein is CASSSRWERLNTEAFF. The whole variable domain, remainder taken from reference TRBV2 and TRBJ1-1, is EPEVTQTPSHQVTQMGQEVILRCVPISNHLYFYWYRQILGQKVEFLVSFYNNEISEKSEIFDDQFSVERPDGSNFTLKIRSTKLEDSAMYFCASSSRWERLNTEAFFGQGTRLTVV.

The chain joins TRBV7-2 to TRBJ2-5; tentative D call: TRBD2 (5 bases). The CDR3 is made up of 12 amino acids. V lost 5 bases to trimming and J lost 4 bases, with 8 bases between them. The V gene's germline CDR1 is SGHTA and CDR2 FQGNSA. DNA for the CDR3: TGTGCCAGCAGCGGACTGGGAGAGACCCAGTACTTC. Amino acids: CASSGLGETQYF.

The CDR3 spells CASAPRGTGELFF. The CDR3 coding sequence is TGTGCCAGCGCCCCAAGGGGGACCGGGGAGCTGTTTTTT. The gene calls are TRBV9 and TRBJ2-2, with a possible D match to TRBD1 (6 bases). V was clipped by 7 bases and J by 5 bases, with 12 bases between them. Germline-derived CDR1 and CDR2 are SGDLS and YYNGEE. The CDR3 length is 13 residues.

This chain connects TRBV2 to TRBJ1-4; 7 nucleotides agree with TRBD1. V was clipped by 5 bases and J by 4 bases; unmatched bases: 4. CDR1 and CDR2 (germline): SNHLY, FYNNEI. This CDR3 region has 14 residues. CDR3 in amino acids: CASSLGQVNEKLFF. CDR3 DNA sequence: TGTGCCAGCAGTTTAGGACAGGTTAATGAAAAACTGTTTTTT.

The genes are TRBV5-1 and TRBJ2-3; the D is unclear. The V and J ends lost 0 bases and 0 bases respectively, with 8 bases between them. Germline V lookup: CDR1 SGHRS, CDR2 YFSETQ. CDR3 length: 15 amino acids. CDR3 residues: CASSLAGSSTDTQYF. CDR3 nucleotide sequence: TGCGCCAGCAGCTTGGCGGGTTCTAGCACAGATACGCAGTATTTT.

The J gene is TRBJ2-1, the V gene TRBV5-6; D uncertain. Germline V gene lookup returns CDR1 SGHDT and CDR2 YYEEEE. This CDR3 contains 13 residues. V gave up 4 bases and J gave up 3 bases, with 8 bases separating them. The CDR3 spells CASSLDNYNEQFF. In nucleotides, the CDR3 is TGTGCCAGCAGCCTCGACAACTACAATGAGCAGTTCTTC.

This chain uses TRBV5-6 with TRBJ2-5; D gene uncertain. TRBJ2-7 explains the end of the DNA better; the J call may be wrong. Germline lookup yields CDR1 SGHDT and CDR2 YYEEEE. The CDR3 is made up of 13 amino acids. The CDR3 DNA reads TGTGCCAGCAGCTGGCAGGTCCGAGACGAGCAGTACTTC. Translating gives CASSWQVRDEQYF.